Presented here are 2 T cell receptor beta chains from one specimen sequenced in a study of blood T cell repertoires in COVID-19. Measured with immunoSEQ multiplex PCR; TCRdb has only the in-frame clones, and not every one. The profile shows hundreds of thousands of clones, around nine tenths of them singletons. Sequences were obtained from PBMCs or T cells enriched from blood (not recorded which). All receptors come from a woman aged 55-69 years in a cohort exposed to, infected with or recovered from COVID-19 (not recorded which).

The genes are TRBV28 and TRBJ2-7, with 7 bases that match TRBD1. The CDR3 runs to 13 residues. Germline-derived CDR1 and CDR2 are MDHEN and SYDVKM. J gave up 2 bases and V 3 bases, and 1 base lay outside the gene matches. Here the CDR3 DNA reads TGTGCCAGCAGTTTGACAGGGACCTACGAGCAGTACTTC. Translated: CASSLTGTYEQYF.

V is TRBV5-5 and J is TRBJ1-4; TRBD1 matches at 7 bases. The CDR3 loop spans 15 amino acids. Germline V gives CDR1 SGHKS, CDR2 YYEKEE (reference sequence). V shed 4 bases and J 4 bases; nucleotides not matched to a gene: 7. The DNA of the CDR3 is TGTGCCAGCAGCATAGGGACAGCAAATAATGAAAAACTGTTTTTT. The encoded protein is CASSIGTANNEKLFF.